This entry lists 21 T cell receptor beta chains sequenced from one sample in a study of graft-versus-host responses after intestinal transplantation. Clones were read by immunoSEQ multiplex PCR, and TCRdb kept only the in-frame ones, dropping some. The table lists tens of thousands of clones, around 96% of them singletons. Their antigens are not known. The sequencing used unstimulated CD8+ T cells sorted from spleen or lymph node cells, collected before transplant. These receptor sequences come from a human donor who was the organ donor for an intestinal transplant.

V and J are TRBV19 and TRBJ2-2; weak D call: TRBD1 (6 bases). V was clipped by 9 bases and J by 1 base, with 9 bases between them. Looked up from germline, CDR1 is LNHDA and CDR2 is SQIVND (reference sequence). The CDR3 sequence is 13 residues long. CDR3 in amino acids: CASKGENTGELFF. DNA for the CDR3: TGTGCCAGCAAGGGGGAGAACACCGGGGAGCTGTTTTTT.

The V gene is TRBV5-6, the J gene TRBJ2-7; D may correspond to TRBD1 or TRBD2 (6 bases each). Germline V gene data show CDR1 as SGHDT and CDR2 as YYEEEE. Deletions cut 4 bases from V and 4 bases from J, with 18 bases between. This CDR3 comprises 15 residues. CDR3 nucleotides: TGTGCCAGCAGCCCGGCGGATACGGGGGCGTACGAGCAGTACTTC. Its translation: CASSPADTGAYEQYF.

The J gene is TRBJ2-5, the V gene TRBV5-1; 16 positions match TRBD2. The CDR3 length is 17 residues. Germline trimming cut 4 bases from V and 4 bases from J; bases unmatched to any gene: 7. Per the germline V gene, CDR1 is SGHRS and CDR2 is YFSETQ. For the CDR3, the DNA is TGCGCCAGCAGCCCAGGGACTAGCGGGGGGGCAGGAGAGACCCAGTACTTC. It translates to CASSPGTSGGAGETQYF.

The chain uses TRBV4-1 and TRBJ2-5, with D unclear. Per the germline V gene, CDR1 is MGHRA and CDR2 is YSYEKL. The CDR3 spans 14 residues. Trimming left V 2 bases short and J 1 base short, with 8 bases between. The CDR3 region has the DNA TGCGCCAGCAGCCAACTCTACAGCCAAGAGACCCAGTACTTC. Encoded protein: CASSQLYSQETQYF.

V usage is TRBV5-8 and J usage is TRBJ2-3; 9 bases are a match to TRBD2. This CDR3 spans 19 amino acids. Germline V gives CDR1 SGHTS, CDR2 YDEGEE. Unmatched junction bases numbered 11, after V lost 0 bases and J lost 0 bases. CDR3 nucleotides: TGTGCCAGCAGCTTGGCCGTGCTAGCGGGGAAAACTAGCACAGATACGCAGTATTTT. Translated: CASSLAVLAGKTSTDTQYF.

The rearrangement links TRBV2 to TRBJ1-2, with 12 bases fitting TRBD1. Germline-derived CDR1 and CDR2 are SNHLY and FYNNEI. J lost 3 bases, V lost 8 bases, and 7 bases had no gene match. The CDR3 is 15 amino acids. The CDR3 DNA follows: TGTGCCAGCCGTCCCGGGACAGGGGGCGACTATGGCTACACCTTC. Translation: CASRPGTGGDYGYTF.

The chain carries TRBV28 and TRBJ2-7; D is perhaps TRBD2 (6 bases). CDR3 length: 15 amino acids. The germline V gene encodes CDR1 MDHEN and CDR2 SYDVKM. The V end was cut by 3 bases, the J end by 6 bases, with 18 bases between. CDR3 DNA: TGTGCCAGCAGTTTCCCACAAATTACTAGCATCGAGCAGTACTTC. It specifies CASSFPQITSIEQYF.

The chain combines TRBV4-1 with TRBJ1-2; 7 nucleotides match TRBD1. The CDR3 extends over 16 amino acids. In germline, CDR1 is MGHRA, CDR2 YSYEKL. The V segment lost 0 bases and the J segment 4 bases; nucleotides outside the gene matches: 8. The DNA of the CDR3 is TGCGCCAGCAGCCAAGATGGGGCAGGGGGATTCTATGGCTACACCTTC. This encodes CASSQDGAGGFYGYTF.

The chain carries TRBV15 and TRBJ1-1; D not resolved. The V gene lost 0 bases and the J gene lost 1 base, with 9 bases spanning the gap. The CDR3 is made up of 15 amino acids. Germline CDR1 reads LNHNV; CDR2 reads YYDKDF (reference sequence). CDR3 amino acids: CATSRDERANTEAFF. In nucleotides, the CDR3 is TGTGCCACCAGCAGAGATGAGAGGGCGAACACTGAAGCTTTCTTT.

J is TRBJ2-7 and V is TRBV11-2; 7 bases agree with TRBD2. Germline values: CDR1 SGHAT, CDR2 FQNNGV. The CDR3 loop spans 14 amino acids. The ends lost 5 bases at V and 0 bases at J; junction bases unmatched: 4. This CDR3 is CASSVGLSSYEQYF. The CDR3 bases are TGTGCCAGCAGCGTGGGACTAAGCTCCTACGAGCAGTACTTC.

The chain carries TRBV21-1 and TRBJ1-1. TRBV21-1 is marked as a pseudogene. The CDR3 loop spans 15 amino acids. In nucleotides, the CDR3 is TGTGCCAGCAGAGTTTCCTACACAATTCGCACTGAAGCTTTCTTT. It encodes CASRVSYTIRTEAFF.

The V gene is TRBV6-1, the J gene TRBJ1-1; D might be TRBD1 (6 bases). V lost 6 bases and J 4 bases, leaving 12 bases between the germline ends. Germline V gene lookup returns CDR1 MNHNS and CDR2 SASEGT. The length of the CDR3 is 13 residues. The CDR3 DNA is TGTGCCAGCAGGAGACAGGCCCGCACTGAAGCTTTCTTT. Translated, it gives CASRRQARTEAFF.

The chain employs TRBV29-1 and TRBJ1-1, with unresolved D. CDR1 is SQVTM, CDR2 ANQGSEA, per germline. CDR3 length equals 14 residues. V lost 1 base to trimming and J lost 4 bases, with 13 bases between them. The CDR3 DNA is TGCAGCGTTGAAGGCTCTTCATTCTCCACTGAAGCTTTCTTT. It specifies CSVEGSSFSTEAFF.

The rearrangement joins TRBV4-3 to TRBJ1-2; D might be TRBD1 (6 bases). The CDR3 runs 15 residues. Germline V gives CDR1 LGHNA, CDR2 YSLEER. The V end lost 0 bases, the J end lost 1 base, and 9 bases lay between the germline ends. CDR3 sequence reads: CASSQDGQFNYGYTF. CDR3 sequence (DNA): TGCGCCAGCAGCCAAGATGGACAGTTTAACTATGGCTACACCTTC.

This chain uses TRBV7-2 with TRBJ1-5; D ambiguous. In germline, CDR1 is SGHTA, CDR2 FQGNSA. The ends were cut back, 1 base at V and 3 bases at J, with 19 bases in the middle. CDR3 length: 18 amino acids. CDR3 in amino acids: CASSLVLRPYSNNQPQHF. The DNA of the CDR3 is TGTGCCAGCAGCTTAGTTTTAAGGCCGTATAGTAACAATCAGCCCCAGCATTTT.

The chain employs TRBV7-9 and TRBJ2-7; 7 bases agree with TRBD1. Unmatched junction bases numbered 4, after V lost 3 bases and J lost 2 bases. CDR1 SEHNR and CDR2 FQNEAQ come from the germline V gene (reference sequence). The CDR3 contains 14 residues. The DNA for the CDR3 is TGTGCCAGCAGCTTCCCGGGACAGACCTACGAGCAGTACTTC. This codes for CASSFPGQTYEQYF.

CDR3 region: CASSLQGAGGELFF. CDR3 nucleotide sequence: TGTGCCAGCAGTTTGCAGGGGGCGGGCGGGGAGCTGTTTTTT. The chain is built from TRBV27 and TRBJ2-2, with TRBD1 matching 8 bases. Per the germline V gene, CDR1 is MNHEY and CDR2 is SMNVEV (reference sequence). This CDR3 has 14 amino acids. Unmatched junction bases numbered 4, after V lost 3 bases and J lost 7 bases.

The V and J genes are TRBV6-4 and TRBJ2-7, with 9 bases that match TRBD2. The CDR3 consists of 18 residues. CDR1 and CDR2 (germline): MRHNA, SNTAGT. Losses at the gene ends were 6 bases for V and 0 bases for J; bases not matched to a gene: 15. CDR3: CASSHPCSGGTNSYEQYF. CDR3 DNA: TGTGCCAGCAGCCACCCGTGCAGCGGGGGGACCAACTCCTACGAGCAGTACTTC.

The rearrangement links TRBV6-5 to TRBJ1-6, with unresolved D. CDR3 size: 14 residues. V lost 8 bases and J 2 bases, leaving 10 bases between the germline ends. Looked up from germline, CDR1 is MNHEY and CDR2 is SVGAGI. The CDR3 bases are TGTGCCAGCTGCGCGGACCCCTATAATTCACCCCTCCACTTT. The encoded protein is CASCADPYNSPLHF.

The CDR3 coding sequence is TGTGCCAGCAGCGACGGGGATAGGAACACTGAAGCTTTCTTT. Translating it yields CASSDGDRNTEAFF. The chain has TRBV5-4 and TRBJ1-1; D call uncertain. The CDR3 consists of 14 residues. Germline CDR1 reads SGHNT; CDR2 reads YYREEE (reference sequence). V was pared by 4 bases and J by 1 base, with 11 bases between.

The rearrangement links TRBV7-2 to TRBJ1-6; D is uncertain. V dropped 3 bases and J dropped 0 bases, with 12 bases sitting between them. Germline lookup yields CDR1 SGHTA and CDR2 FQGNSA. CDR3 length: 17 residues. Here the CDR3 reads CASSFGPASSYNSPLHF. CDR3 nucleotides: TGTGCCAGCAGCTTTGGGCCAGCGAGCTCCTATAATTCACCCCTCCACTTT.